The 31 T cell receptor beta chains below come from one sample, sequenced in a study of T cells in women clearing cervical HPV infection. The table came from immunoSEQ multiplex PCR; TCRdb's copy has only in-frame clones and leaves some out. Recorded for this sample: about 31,000 clones. Sequenced sample: blood buffy coat. These receptors all stem from a woman aged 18-70 years with a cervical HPV16 infection that either progressed to CIN3+ or cleared (not recorded which).

Of note for this clone: The read finishes 3 residues shy of the CDR3 end, and the germline J gene is used to complete it. The V and J genes are TRBV5-4 and TRBJ2-3; D is uncertain. CDR1 and CDR2 from the germline V gene are SGHNT and YYREEE (reference sequence). The CDR3 is made up of 14 amino acids. The DNA read from the CDR3 is TGTGCCAGCACCTACCAAAACTCCCAAGAGACG. Translated: CASTYQNSQET. The whole CDR3 protein reads CASTYQNSQETQYF.

With respect to this clone: The read terminates 3 residues before the CDR3 end, so the remaining end is supplied by the germline J gene. This chain connects TRBV5-1 to TRBJ2-3; 9 bases agree with TRBD1. V was pared by 1 base and J by 5 bases, with 8 bases of the junction left unmatched. The CDR3 runs to 16 residues. Germline CDR1 and CDR2: SGHRS and YFSETQ. The part of the CDR3 DNA that was read is TGCGCCAGCAGCTTGACCGGGACAGGGCATGAAGATACG. It codes for CASSLTGTGHEDT. The whole CDR3 sequence reads CASSLTGTGHEDTQYF.

As regards this clone: The CDR3 goes on 3 residues after the read ends, and that part is filled in from the germline J gene. The chain combines TRBV2 with TRBJ2-2; tentatively, D is TRBD2 (5 bases). This CDR3 contains 16 residues. Germline V lookup: CDR1 SNHLY, CDR2 FYNNEI. CDR3 bases read: TGTGCCAGCAGTGAAGGGGCGGGCCTGACTAATGAAAAG. It yields the protein CASSEGAGLTNEK. The whole CDR3 reads CASSEGAGLTNEKLFF.

A remark on this clone: The read ends 3 residues early relative to the CDR3; the germline J gene fills the gap. This chain connects TRBV12-3 or TRBV12-4 to TRBJ2-1, with 7 positions matching TRBD2. V shed 6 bases, J shed 4 bases, and the junction held 9 bases outside the gene matches. CDR3 size: 15 residues. CDR3 DNA (partial): TGTGCCAGCAGCCCACCGGGACTAAGTTACAATGAG. This encodes CASSPPGLSYNE. From start to end, the CDR3 is CASSPPGLSYNEQFF.

On this clone itself: The read halts 3 residues ahead of the CDR3 end, with the missing end drawn from the germline J gene. The genes are TRBV5-1 and TRBJ2-7; 7 bases fit TRBD2. V lost 5 bases to trimming and J lost 0 bases; unmatched junction nucleotides: 5. The CDR3 runs 14 residues. CDR1 is SGHRS and CDR2 is YFSETQ in the germline V gene. CDR3 bases read: TGCGCCAGCAGAGCGGGGTCCAGCTCCTACGAG. Amino acids: CASRAGSSSYE. The entire CDR3 sequence reads CASRAGSSSYEQYF.

The CDR3 DNA, read in part, is TGTGCCAGCAGTTTGACAGGGGGCACAGATACG. This encodes CASSLTGGTDT. The whole CDR3 sequence reads CASSLTGGTDTQYF. This chain connects TRBV2 to TRBJ2-3, with 8 bases identical to TRBD1. The read ends 3 residues shy of where the CDR3 ends; the end is completed using the germline J gene. The CDR3 sequence is 14 residues long. V shed 5 bases, J shed 1 base, and the junction held 2 bases outside the gene matches. Germline CDR1 reads SNHLY; CDR2 reads FYNNEI.

On this clone: The sequence runs out 3 residues before the end of the CDR3; the remainder is reconstructed from the germline J gene. V is TRBV18 and J is TRBJ1-1; 10 bases fit TRBD1. The CDR3 contains 17 residues. Germline values: CDR1 KGHSH, CDR2 LQKENI. The sequenced CDR3 bases are TGTGCCAGCTCACCGAGATCGGACAGGGGGTCTAAAGTGACA. Protein sequence: CASSPRSDRGSKVT. The full CDR3 is CASSPRSDRGSKVTAFF. The variable domain in full, completed from reference TRBV18 and TRBJ1-1, reads NAGVMQNPRHLVRRRGQEARLRCSPMKGHSHVYWYRQLPEEGLKFMVYLQKENIIDESGMPKERFSAEFPKEGPSILRIQQVVRGDSAAYFCASSPRSDRGSKVTAFFGQGTRLTVV.

Remarks on this clone: The read ends 3 residues early relative to the CDR3; the germline J gene fills the gap. This chain connects TRBV7-3 to TRBJ2-2, with TRBD2 matching 9 bases. V dropped 2 bases and J dropped 2; count of bases not matched to a gene: 3. The CDR3 totals 16 residues. The germline V gene encodes CDR1 SGHTA and CDR2 FQGTGA. The CDR3 region is CASSLVGTSNTGELFF. CDR3 DNA (partial): TGTGCCAGCAGCTTAGTCGGGACTAGCAACACCGGGGAG.

Worth noting for this clone: The CDR3 is cut off 3 residues early in the read; its end comes from the germline J gene. This chain connects TRBV2 to TRBJ1-2; unclear D gene. Germline V CDR1 and CDR2: SNHLY, FYNNEI. The CDR3 has 13 amino acids. CDR3 DNA, as far as it was read: TGTGCCAGCAGTGATTTACGGGGTGGTGAC. Protein product: CASSDLRGGD. The whole CDR3 sequence is CASSDLRGGDYTF.

In regard to this clone: The CDR3 end is not reached by the read, which stops 3 residues before it; the germline J gene fills it in. The chain is built from TRBV5-1 and TRBJ1-1; TRBD1 matches 9 bases. Germline V gene sequence: CDR1 SGHRS, CDR2 YFSETQ. V shed 2 bases and J 7 bases; nucleotides not matched to a gene: 12. This CDR3 has 16 amino acids. The part of the CDR3 DNA that was read is TGCGCCAGCAGCTTTCTAACAGGGGGCGAATATGGTGAA. This sequence encodes CASSFLTGGEYGE. The entire CDR3 sequence reads CASSFLTGGEYGEAFF.

A remark on this clone: The sequenced fragment ends 3 residues before the CDR3 boundary, so the rest is inferred from the germline J gene. The rearrangement joins TRBV12-5 to TRBJ2-7, with D possibly being TRBD1 (6 bases). The germline V gene encodes CDR1 LGHNT and CDR2 FRNRAP. Trimming removed 5 bases at V and 3 bases at J, with 14 bases between. The CDR3 covers 14 residues. CDR3 in amino acids: CASGPPGHLYEQYF. CDR3 DNA (partial): TGTGCTAGTGGTCCTCCGGGACACCTCTACGAG.

Concerning this clone: The read ends 3 residues early relative to the CDR3; the germline J gene fills the gap. The V and J genes are TRBV7-6 and TRBJ1-1; D is unclear. Germline V gene sequence: CDR1 SGHVS, CDR2 FNYEAQ. Trimming stripped 4 bases from V and 0 bases from J, with 6 bases between. The CDR3 has 13 amino acids. The CDR3 loop reads CASSSYLNTEAFF. The CDR3 DNA, read in part, is TGTGCCAGCAGCTCCTATCTGAACACTGAA. Drawing the rest from reference TRBV7-6 and TRBJ1-1, the complete variable domain is GAGVSQSPRYKVTKRGQDVALRCDPISGHVSLYWYRQALGQGPEFLTYFNYEAQQDKSGLPNDRFSAERPEGSISTLTIQRTEQRDSAMYRCASSSYLNTEAFFGQGTRLTVV.

With respect to this clone: From the germline J gene comes the end of the CDR3, since the read stops 3 residues before it. J is TRBJ1-2 and V is TRBV10-3; 7 bases fit TRBD1. The junction had 9 bases not matched to a gene; V was cut back by 4 bases and J by 7 bases. The germline V gene has CDR1 ENHRY and CDR2 SYGVKD. The CDR3 runs to 14 residues. The part of the CDR3 DNA that was read is TGTGCCATCAGTGCTGCCCCCGGACAGGTTGGC. Its translation: CAISAAPGQVG. The entire CDR3 reads CAISAAPGQVGYTF.

A note on this clone: The read finishes 3 residues shy of the CDR3 end, and the germline J gene is used to complete it. The rearrangement uses TRBV5-1 and TRBJ2-3; 13 bases align to TRBD2. Losses at the gene ends were 0 bases for V and 4 bases for J; bases not matched to a gene: 5. Germline values: CDR1 SGHRS, CDR2 YFSETQ. The CDR3 length is 17 residues. The CDR3 here is CASSLGRTSGGSDTQYF. The CDR3 bases that were read are TGCGCCAGCAGCTTGGGTAGGACTAGCGGGGGATCAGATACG.

In the case of this clone: Read data end 3 residues before the CDR3 end; the end is taken from the germline J gene. The chain joins TRBV5-1 to TRBJ2-2; D perhaps matches TRBD1 (6 bases). CDR1 SGHRS and CDR2 YFSETQ come from the germline V gene. The CDR3 is 16 amino acids. Incomplete CDR3 DNA: TGCGCCAGCAGGGCTTTACCAGGGGCAACTAATGAAAAG. It codes for CASRALPGATNEK. The whole CDR3 region reads CASRALPGATNEKLFF. The whole variable domain, remainder taken from reference TRBV5-1 and TRBJ2-2, is KAGVTQTPRYLIKTRGQQVTLSCSPISGHRSVSWYQQTPGQGLQFLFEYFSETQRNKGNFPGRFSGRQFSNSRSEMNVSTLELGDSALYLCASRALPGATNEKLFFGEGSRLTVL.

Of note for this clone: The read is 3 residues too short to cover the CDR3 end, so that end is filled in from the germline J gene. The rearrangement uses TRBV5-1 and TRBJ2-7; D is undetermined. This CDR3 is built from 14 residues. With 1 base removed from V and 4 bases from J, the gap between germline ends came to 12 bases. Germline V CDR1 and CDR2: SGHRS, YFSETQ. The CDR3 DNA, read in part, is TGCGCCAGCAGCTTGAGAGCAGGATTTTACGAG. Its protein product is CASSLRAGFYE. The entire CDR3 protein is CASSLRAGFYEQYF. Full variable domain (rest looked up from reference TRBV5-1 and TRBJ2-7): KAGVTQTPRYLIKTRGQQVTLSCSPISGHRSVSWYQQTPGQGLQFLFEYFSETQRNKGNFPGRFSGRQFSNSRSEMNVSTLELGDSALYLCASSLRAGFYEQYFGPGTRLTVT.

Concerning this clone itself: The read ends 3 residues before the CDR3 terminus; that terminus is restored from the germline J gene. The chain has TRBV2 and TRBJ1-3; D may be TRBD1 (6 bases). The CDR3 is 18 amino acids. Germline assignment: CDR1 SNHLY and CDR2 FYNNEI. The CDR3 sequence is CASSKQGSPSSSTAGIYF. The DNA read from the CDR3 is TGTGCCAGCAGTAAACAGGGTAGCCCATCTTCAAGCACCGCGGGC. The variable domain in full, completed from reference TRBV2 and TRBJ1-3, reads EPEVTQTPSHQVTQMGQEVILRCVPISNHLYFYWYRQILGQKVEFLVSFYNNEISEKSEIFDDQFSVERPDGSNFTLKIRSTKLEDSAMYFCASSKQGSPSSSTAGIYFGEGSWLTVV.

Points on this clone: The CDR3 end is not reached by the read, which stops 3 residues before it; the germline J gene fills it in. The chain links TRBV20-1 to TRBJ1-1; TRBD1 might be the D (6 bases). V shed 5 bases and J shed 5 bases, with 21 bases lying between them. This CDR3 contains 15 residues. The germline V gene encodes CDR1 DFQATT and CDR2 SNEGSKA (reference sequence). CDR3 DNA, as far as it was read: TGCAGTGCTCCCTGGACAGAACCCCCCGGGACTGAA. Protein: CSAPWTEPPGTE. The entire CDR3 protein is CSAPWTEPPGTEAFF.

This clone is called medium-sized based on its frequency. CDR3 sequence: CASKGAGGLNTGELFF. CDR3 bases read: TGTGCCAGTAAAGGAGCGGGGGGTCTGAACACCGGGGAG. The J gene is TRBJ2-2, the V gene TRBV19, with 9 bases lining up with TRBD2. The sequenced fragment ends 3 residues before the CDR3 boundary, so the rest is inferred from the germline J gene. V trimming: 7 bases; J trimming: 1 base; junction bases outside the gene matches: 7. Per germline, CDR1 LNHDA and CDR2 SQIVND (reference sequence). The CDR3 has 16 amino acids. Combining the CDR3 with reference TRBV19 and TRBJ2-2 gives the whole variable domain DGGITQSPKYLFRKEGQNVTLSCEQNLNHDAMYWYRQDPGQGLRLIYYSQIVNDFQKGDIAEGYSVSREKKESFPLTVTSAQKNPTAFYLCASKGAGGLNTGELFFGEGSRLTVL.

Points on this clone: The read stops 3 residues short of the end of the CDR3; the missing end is completed from the germline J gene. The rearrangement uses TRBV29-1 and TRBJ2-3; D might be TRBD1 (5 bases). Trimming pared 4 bases from V and 2 bases from J, leaving 10 bases between. The CDR3 runs 13 residues. Germline V gives CDR1 SQVTM, CDR2 ANQGSEA. The part of the CDR3 DNA that was read is TGCAGCGTTGGCAGGGCCGTCACAGATACG. Encoded protein: CSVGRAVTDT. The whole CDR3 sequence reads CSVGRAVTDTQYF.

About this clone: The read comes to an end 3 residues before the CDR3 does, leaving the germline J gene to fill in the end. This rearrangement joins TRBV5-1 to TRBJ1-1, with no clear D. Germline CDR1 SGHRS, CDR2 YFSETQ. The CDR3 has 13 residues. V shed 3 bases and J shed 2 bases, with 8 bases lying between them. The CDR3 loop reads CASSWAGNTEAFF. CDR3 DNA (partial): TGCGCCAGCAGCTGGGCGGGAAACACTGAA.

Turning to this clone: The read falls 3 residues short of the CDR3 end, and the missing part is taken from the germline J gene. The chain has TRBV2 and TRBJ2-1, with 8 bases aligning to TRBD1. The germline V gene encodes CDR1 SNHLY and CDR2 FYNNEI. The CDR3 consists of 15 residues. The trim removed 6 bases at V and 3 bases at J, leaving 7 bases unmatched. CDR3 protein: CASRMGTGGYNEQFF. The DNA read from the CDR3 is TGTGCCAGCAGAATGGGAACAGGGGGCTACAATGAG.

Concerning this clone itself: The CDR3 extends 3 residues past the end of the read, so its final part is completed from the germline J gene. V gene TRBV10-3 combines with J gene TRBJ2-3, with 10 bases matching TRBD2. This CDR3 has 14 amino acids. Germline loops: CDR1 ENHRY, CDR2 SYGVKD. The CDR3 sequence: CAISGSGGEETQYF. CDR3 DNA, as far as it was read: TGTGCCATCAGTGGGAGCGGGGGGGAAGAGACG.

Concerning this clone: Read coverage stops 3 residues before the CDR3 terminus; the germline J gene supplies the remainder. This rearrangement joins TRBV2 to TRBJ1-1; the D gene is possibly TRBD1 (6 bases). Germline CDR1 and CDR2: SNHLY and FYNNEI. Deletions cut 4 bases from V and 4 bases from J, with 13 bases between. This CDR3 has 14 residues. This chain's CDR3 is CASSAQGRGTEAFF. The DNA read from the CDR3 is TGTGCCAGCAGTGCACAGGGAAGGGGCACTGAA.

On this clone: The read terminates 3 residues before the CDR3 end, so the remaining end is supplied by the germline J gene. This chain uses TRBV7-3 with TRBJ1-3; TRBD1 matches at 11 bases. The germline gives CDR1 SGHTA, CDR2 FQGTGA. The CDR3 contains 15 residues. Trimming cost V 5 bases and J 3 bases; bases outside gene matches: 3. Partial CDR3 DNA: TGTGCCAGCAGCCCCGGGACAGGGGGTGGAAACACC. Protein: CASSPGTGGGNT. The CDR3 in its entirety is CASSPGTGGGNTIYF.

About this clone: The sequenced fragment ends 3 residues before the CDR3 boundary, so the rest is inferred from the germline J gene. The V call is TRBV12-3 or TRBV12-4, the J call TRBJ2-7; unclear D gene. This CDR3 contains 13 residues. V was clipped by 6 bases and J by 5 bases, with 14 bases between them. CDR3 region: CASSILSYHEQYF. The sequenced CDR3 bases are TGTGCCAGCAGCATCCTCTCCTACCACGAG.

Worth noting for this clone: From the germline J gene comes the end of the CDR3, since the read stops 3 residues before it. The V and J genes are TRBV7-3 and TRBJ1-3, with 7 bases identical to TRBD1. In germline, CDR1 is SGHTA, CDR2 FQGTGA. The trim removed 5 bases at V and 2 bases at J, leaving 3 bases unmatched. The CDR3 consists of 14 residues. The CDR3 region is CASSTGAPGNTIYF. CDR3 DNA, as far as it was read: TGTGCCAGCAGCACAGGGGCCCCTGGAAACACC. Full variable domain (rest looked up from reference TRBV7-3 and TRBJ1-3): GAGVSQTPSNKVTEKGKYVELRCDPISGHTALYWYRQSLGQGPEFLIYFQGTGAADDSGLPNDRFFAVRPEGSVSTLKIQRTERGDSAVYLCASSTGAPGNTIYFGEGSWLTVV.

Incomplete CDR3 DNA: TGCAGCGTTGGGAGGACAGGGACTTATAATGAAAAG. Protein: CSVGRTGTYNEK. The entire CDR3 sequence reads CSVGRTGTYNEKLFF. This chain uses TRBV29-1 with TRBJ2-2; 8 positions match TRBD1. The CDR3 end falls 3 residues outside the read, so it is completed with the germline J gene. Germline CDR1 SQVTM, CDR2 ANQGSEA. The CDR3 contains 15 residues.

In the case of this clone: The read gets to within 3 residues of the CDR3 end, and the germline J gene fills in the rest. This sequence joins TRBV5-1 and TRBJ2-3, with D tentatively TRBD1 (6 bases). This CDR3 is built from 13 residues. Trimming removed 4 bases from V and 6 bases from J, with 12 bases in between. From germline, CDR1 is SGHRS and CDR2 YFSETQ. CDR3 bases read: TGCGCCAGCAGCGAACAGGGTTGGGATACG. Translated: CASSEQGWDT. The entire CDR3 protein is CASSEQGWDTQYF. Supplemented by reference TRBV5-1 and TRBJ2-3, the full variable domain reads KAGVTQTPRYLIKTRGQQVTLSCSPISGHRSVSWYQQTPGQGLQFLFEYFSETQRNKGNFPGRFSGRQFSNSRSEMNVSTLELGDSALYLCASSEQGWDTQYFGPGTRLTVL.

On this clone itself: The sequenced fragment ends 3 residues before the CDR3 boundary, so the rest is inferred from the germline J gene. J is TRBJ2-2 and V is TRBV5-1; D remains ambiguous. CDR3 size: 14 residues. CDR1 SGHRS and CDR2 YFSETQ come from the germline V gene. Partial CDR3 DNA: TGCGCCAGCAGCCTGGAAGGTACGGGTTCACCG. The encoded protein is CASSLEGTGSP. The CDR3 in full is CASSLEGTGSPLFF.

CDR3 amino acids: CSAIGRGAEQPQHF. CDR3 DNA (partial): TGCAGTGCTATCGGCAGGGGCGCTGAACAGCCC. The chain links TRBV20-1 to TRBJ1-5; the D gene is possibly TRBD1 (6 bases). Coverage ceases 3 residues before the CDR3 finishes, and the germline J gene fills in the end. This CDR3 has 14 amino acids. Germline V gene data show CDR1 as DFQATT and CDR2 as SNEGSKA (reference sequence). The germline V and J ends were trimmed by 4 bases and 7 bases, with 17 bases remaining between them.